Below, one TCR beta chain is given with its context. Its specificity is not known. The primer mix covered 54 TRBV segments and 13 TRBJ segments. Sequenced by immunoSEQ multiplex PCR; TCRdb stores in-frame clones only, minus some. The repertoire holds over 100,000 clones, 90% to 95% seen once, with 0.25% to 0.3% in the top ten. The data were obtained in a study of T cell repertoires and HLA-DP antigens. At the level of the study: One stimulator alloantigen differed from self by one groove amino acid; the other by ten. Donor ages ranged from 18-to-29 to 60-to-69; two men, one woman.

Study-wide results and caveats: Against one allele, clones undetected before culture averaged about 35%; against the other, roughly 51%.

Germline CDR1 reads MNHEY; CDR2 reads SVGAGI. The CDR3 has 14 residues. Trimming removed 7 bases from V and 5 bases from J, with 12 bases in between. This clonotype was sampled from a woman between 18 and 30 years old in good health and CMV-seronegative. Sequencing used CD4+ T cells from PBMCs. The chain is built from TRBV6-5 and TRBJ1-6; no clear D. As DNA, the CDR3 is TGTGCCAGCAAATACAGCGAAAATAATTCACCCCTCCACTTT. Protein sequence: CASKYSENNSPLHF.